This T cell receptor beta chain derives from a study of shared clonotypes between healthy human individuals. Sequencing was performed with immunoSEQ multiplex PCR; in TCRdb, only in-frame clones are kept and a portion is missing. This table holds over a million clones, 70% to 80% found once. The CDR3 totals 15 residues. V shed 0 bases, J shed 4 bases, and the junction held 2 bases outside the gene matches. CDR1 LNHNV and CDR2 YYDKDF come from the germline V gene (reference sequence). The receptor was isolated from a man between 18 and 35 years old in good health. Some clones in this sample may be carry-over from other donors' samples. Specimen: memory CD4+ T cells from PBMCs. The subset denotes: CD45RA-negative fraction. This chain links TRBV15 with TRBJ1-4; 7 nucleotides match TRBD1. The CDR3 nucleotides read TGTGCCACCAGCAGAGATAGACAGGGTAATGAAAAACTGTTTTTT. Its translation is CATSRDRQGNEKLFF.